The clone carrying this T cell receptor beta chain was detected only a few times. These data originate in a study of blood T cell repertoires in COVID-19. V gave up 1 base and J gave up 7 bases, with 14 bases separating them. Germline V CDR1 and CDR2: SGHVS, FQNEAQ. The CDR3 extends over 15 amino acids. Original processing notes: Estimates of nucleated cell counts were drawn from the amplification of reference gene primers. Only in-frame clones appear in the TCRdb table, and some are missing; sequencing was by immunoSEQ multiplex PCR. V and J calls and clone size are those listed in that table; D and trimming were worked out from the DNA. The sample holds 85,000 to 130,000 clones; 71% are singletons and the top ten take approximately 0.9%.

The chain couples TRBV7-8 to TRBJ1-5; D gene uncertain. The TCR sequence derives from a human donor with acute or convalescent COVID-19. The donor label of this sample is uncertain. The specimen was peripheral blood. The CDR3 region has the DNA TGTGCCAGCAGCTTAGGTTTCAAGCGGGAGCAGCCCCAGCATTTT. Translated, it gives CASSLGFKREQPQHF.